The 22 T cell receptor beta chains listed next were all sequenced from one sample in a study of Ad26.COV2.S vaccination and SARS-CoV-2 variants. Profiling relied on immunoSEQ multiplex PCR, and the TCRdb table lists in-frame clones only, not all of them. The table lists about 350,000 clones, 92% of them singletons, with under 4% in the top ten. Specimen: peripheral blood, collected after recovery from COVID-19. The receptors were sampled from a human donor who had recovered from COVID-19.

This chain connects TRBV4-1 to TRBJ1-4, with 7 bases matching TRBD1. J was trimmed by 8 bases and V by 3 bases; bases with no gene match: 12. The CDR3 covers 16 residues. CDR1 is MGHRA, CDR2 YSYEKL, per germline. CDR3: CASSQLKGAFREKLFF. CDR3 in DNA: TGCGCCAGCAGCCAGTTAAAGGGGGCGTTTCGAGAAAAACTGTTTTTT.

Of note for this clone: The same CDR3 arises from other DNA sequences in this sample as well. Here the CDR3 reads CSARVTDTQYF. The CDR3 coding sequence is TGCAGTGCTAGAGTAACAGATACGCAGTATTTT. This rearrangement joins TRBV20-1 to TRBJ2-3, with no clear D. The germline CDR1 and CDR2 sequences are DFQATT and SNEGSKA (reference sequence). This CDR3 comprises 11 residues. V lost 1 base and J lost 3, with 2 bases in between.

V gene TRBV29-1 combines with J gene TRBJ2-3; D gene uncertain. This CDR3 has 13 residues. V lost 4 bases and J 6 bases, leaving 14 bases between the germline ends. Germline CDR1 SQVTM, CDR2 ANQGSEA. In DNA, the CDR3 is TGCAGCGTTGGCGGATCGTGGGTTGATACGCAGTATTTT. Residues: CSVGGSWVDTQYF.

The J gene is TRBJ1-5, the V gene TRBV27, with TRBD1 matching 7 bases. Germline V gene sequence: CDR1 MNHEY, CDR2 SMNVEV (reference sequence). The CDR3 runs 17 residues. The V gene end was trimmed by 5 bases and the J gene end by 2 bases; junction bases not matched to a gene: 12. This CDR3 is CASSSWTGHGGNQPQHF. The CDR3, as DNA: TGTGCCAGCAGTAGCTGGACAGGACATGGGGGCAATCAGCCCCAGCATTTT.

J is TRBJ2-2 and V is TRBV4-3; 12 bases map to TRBD1. CDR1 is LGHNA and CDR2 is YSLEER in the germline V gene. CDR3 length: 21 amino acids. With V trimmed by 3 bases and J by 6 bases, 20 bases remained unmatched. The chain's CDR3 is CASSHLYPGQGASDGPGELFF. The CDR3 DNA sequence: TGCGCCAGCAGCCACCTCTACCCGGGACAGGGGGCGTCAGATGGTCCCGGGGAGCTGTTTTTT.

This clone was found a few times. V and J are TRBV12-3 or TRBV12-4 and TRBJ2-7; D remains unclear. The CDR3 loop spans 12 amino acids. V was shortened by 8 bases and J by 2 bases, with 10 bases between the two germline ends. CDR3 loop: CASGSRTYEQYF. CDR3 nucleotide sequence: TGTGCCAGCGGGTCCAGGACCTACGAGCAGTACTTC.

The chain recombines TRBV6-1 with TRBJ1-6; 8 bases map to TRBD1. V was pared by 2 bases and J by 5 bases, with 5 bases of the junction left unmatched. The CDR3 totals 16 residues. The germline gives CDR1 MNHNS, CDR2 SASEGT. CDR3 amino acids: CASSEQTGANNSPLHF. The CDR3 DNA is TGTGCCAGCAGTGAACAGACAGGGGCTAATAATTCACCCCTCCACTTT.

V gene TRBV27 combines with J gene TRBJ1-4; a possible D gene is TRBD1 (5 bases). V dropped 1 base and J dropped 3 bases, with 9 bases sitting between them. The germline gives CDR1 MNHEY, CDR2 SMNVEV (reference sequence). CDR3 length equals 15 residues. The CDR3 DNA is TGTGCCAGCAGTTTATACGGGGGGGCTAATGAAAAACTGTTTTTT. Amino acid sequence: CASSLYGGANEKLFF.

This clone was seen only once. The DNA for the CDR3 is TGTGCCAGCAGCGTAAGCGGGATTACAAGTGATGAGCAGTTCTTC. This gives the protein CASSVSGITSDEQFF. V usage is TRBV9 and J usage is TRBJ2-1; 7 positions match TRBD2. Germline assignment: CDR1 SGDLS and CDR2 YYNGEE. This CDR3 comprises 15 residues. J lost 8 bases, V lost 1 base, and 9 bases had no gene match.

V and J are TRBV10-3 and TRBJ2-7, with D possibly TRBD1 on 5 matching bases. CDR3 length: 13 residues. Trimming cost V 7 bases and J 2 bases, with 12 bases left between them. CDR1 and CDR2 (germline): ENHRY, SYGVKD. The CDR3 DNA reads as TGTGCCATCATGGGGCGCCAAGCCTACGAGCAGTACTTC. Translating gives CAIMGRQAYEQYF.

CDR3 loop: CASSLTMNTEAFF. The CDR3 DNA is TGTGCCAGCAGCCTGACGATGAACACTGAAGCTTTCTTT. The V gene is TRBV14, the J gene TRBJ1-1; D is uncertain. V lost 4 bases and J 0 bases, leaving 6 bases between the germline ends. Germline CDR1 SGHDN, CDR2 FVKESK. There are 13 residues in the CDR3. Full variable domain (outside the CDR3, taken from reference TRBV14 and TRBJ1-1): EAGVTQFPSHSVIEKGQTVTLRCDPISGHDNLYWYRRVMGKEIKFLLHFVKESKQDESGMPNNRFLAERTGGTYSTLKVQPAELEDSGVYFCASSLTMNTEAFFGQGTRLTVV.

The chain joins TRBV12-5 to TRBJ1-4; TRBD1 might be the D (6 bases). With 4 bases removed from V and 6 bases from J, the gap between germline ends came to 9 bases. The CDR3 contains 13 residues. CDR1 and CDR2 from the germline V gene are LGHNT and FRNRAP. The CDR3 here is CASGYPGDEKLFF. The CDR3 nucleotides read TGTGCTAGTGGTTATCCAGGGGATGAAAAACTGTTTTTT.

The rearrangement joins TRBV27 to TRBJ2-3, with D possibly matching TRBD2 (7 bases). Germline CDR1 MNHEY, CDR2 SMNVEV (reference sequence). The V end lost 3 bases, the J end lost 0 bases, and 16 bases lay between the germline ends. CDR3 size: 17 residues. The CDR3 region has the DNA TGTGCCAGCAGTTTTAGTGCGGGGGACAAGAGCACAGATACGCAGTATTTT. It encodes CASSFSAGDKSTDTQYF.

The chain joins TRBV7-9 to TRBJ1-1; the D gene is possibly TRBD1 (6 bases). The germline V gene encodes CDR1 SEHNR and CDR2 FQNEAQ (reference sequence). Trimming took 4 bases from V and 6 from J, leaving 12 bases between them. This CDR3 region has 13 residues. The DNA of the CDR3 is TGTGCCAGCAGCTCCCGGGGGCGCTCTGAAGCTTTCTTT. Residues: CASSSRGRSEAFF.

The V call is TRBV12-3 or TRBV12-4, the J call TRBJ2-2; 7 bases agree with TRBD1. The V gene end was trimmed by 3 bases and the J gene end by 6 bases; junction bases not matched to a gene: 1. This CDR3 comprises 13 residues. CDR3: CASSLTGPGELFF. DNA of the CDR3: TGTGCCAGCAGTTTGACAGGGCCCGGGGAGCTGTTTTTT.

This chain connects TRBV6-2 or TRBV6-3 to TRBJ1-2; D is possibly TRBD1 (5 bases). The CDR3 has 14 residues. Germline assignment: CDR1 MNHEY and CDR2 SVGEGT. Trimming cost V 6 bases and J 2 bases, with 13 bases left between them. CDR3 in amino acids: CASSPRGTNYGYTF. DNA for the CDR3: TGTGCCAGCAGCCCCCGGGGGACGAACTATGGCTACACCTTC.

The V gene is TRBV7-2, the J gene TRBJ1-3; D remains ambiguous. V was cut by 1 base and J by 7 bases, with 17 bases left in between. CDR1 is SGHTA and CDR2 is FQGNSA in the germline V gene. The CDR3 has 16 amino acids. This CDR3 reads CASSLGLLPSYNTIYF. Here the CDR3 DNA reads TGTGCCAGCAGCTTAGGGCTTCTCCCGAGTTACAACACCATATATTTT.

About this clone itself: Compared with germline, one end of the junction differs, possibly owing to a read error. The chain couples TRBV3-1 (or the pseudogene TRBV3-2) to TRBJ2-2; the D is unclear. The CDR3 runs to 14 residues. Germline CDR1 is LGHDT and CDR2 is YNNKEL (reference sequence). Here the CDR3 DNA reads TGTGCCATCAGCCACGACCAGAACACCGGGGAGCTGTTTTTT. This gives the protein CAISHDQNTGELFF.

The chain combines TRBV5-4 with TRBJ1-1, with 9 nucleotides matching TRBD1. CDR3 size: 15 residues. The V gene's germline CDR1 is SGHNT and CDR2 YYREEE (reference sequence). J was trimmed by 2 bases and V by 4 bases; bases with no gene match: 6. The CDR3 sequence: CASSMGTGRNTEAFF. For the CDR3, the DNA is TGTGCCAGCAGCATGGGGACAGGGCGAAACACTGAAGCTTTCTTT.

The chain carries TRBV19 and TRBJ1-2; unclear D gene. V was shortened by 10 bases and J by 6 bases, with 18 bases between the two germline ends. The CDR3 is made up of 13 amino acids. Per germline, CDR1 LNHDA and CDR2 SQIVND (reference sequence). This CDR3 is CATRPGRFNGYTF. In nucleotides, the CDR3 is TGTGCCACCAGGCCCGGGCGGTTCAATGGCTACACCTTC.

This chain links TRBV2 with TRBJ2-3, with D unresolved. CDR1 and CDR2 from the germline V gene are SNHLY and FYNNEI. The CDR3 is 15 residues long. The ends were cut back, 2 bases at V and 2 bases at J, with 11 bases in the middle. CDR3: CASSEWLADTDTQYF. The DNA for the CDR3 is TGTGCCAGCAGTGAATGGCTCGCGGACACAGATACGCAGTATTTT.

This chain connects TRBV20-1 to TRBJ2-3, with D maybe TRBD1 (5 bases). There are 10 residues in the CDR3. Germline CDR1 is DFQATT and CDR2 is SNEGSKA (reference sequence). With 4 bases removed from V and 9 bases from J, the gap between germline ends came to 8 bases. The CDR3, as DNA: TGCAGTGCTACGTGGGGCACGCAGTATTTT. Protein: CSATWGTQYF.